The clone carrying this TCR beta chain was counted a few times. Its antigen remains unknown. The CDR3 extends over 15 amino acids. V gave up 0 bases and J gave up 1 base, with 12 bases separating them. CDR1 is DFQATT, CDR2 SNEGSKA, per germline (reference sequence). The authors amplified TCR beta CDR3 regions, and they did so from RNA transcripts for repertoire sequencing. Amplification began with first-round RT-PCR using HTBI primers, then second-round multiplex PCR was performed. From the multiplex PCR reads, TCRdb called clonotypes with MiXCR, one entry per CDR3 protein. This sample has 620,000 or so distinct CDR3 sequences, with about 20% found just once. This sample was taken from a study of Graves' ophthalmopathy and Graves' hyperthyroidism. Findings and limits, study-wide: It was with about 68% sensitivity and about 72% specificity that the model predicted ophthalmopathy progression. The 13-signature model separated ophthalmopathy from stable hyperthyroidism at over 85% sensitivity and about 80% specificity.

Physicians reached a diagnosis by relying on clinical symptoms, serum thyroxine, TRAb, thyroid ultrasound and orbital computed tomography. What supplied the PBMCs was more than 7.5 ml of fresh peripheral blood. The chain uses TRBV20-1 and TRBJ1-1, with D tentatively TRBD1 (5 bases). Sequencing was carried out using peripheral blood. The source is a young woman with stable Graves' hyperthyroidism. Some clones in this sample may be carry-over from other donors' samples. The CDR3 coding sequence is TGCAGTGCTAGAGATGCGGGGCTGGCGAACACTGAAGCTTTCTTT. Translating gives CSARDAGLANTEAFF.